This TCR beta chain was found in a study of a mutant IDH1 vaccine in newly diagnosed glioma. The CDR3 spans 17 residues. Trimming removed 5 bases at V and 0 bases at J, with 19 bases between. Germline loops: CDR1 SEHNR, CDR2 FQNEAQ (reference sequence). Repertoires were generated with immunoSEQ multiplex PCR, while TCRdb's copy carries only in-frame clones and drops some. The repertoire has over 30,000 clones, more than 55% of them found once; the top ten carry roughly 9.6%. Noted time point: week 5, during vaccination. A single vaccine dose contained 300 ug of mutant IDH1 20-mer peptide, and topical imiquimod was used with it. As for this clone: The antigen remains undetermined.

Sequences were derived from PBMCs, sampled from a glioma patient whose treatment included an IDH1 peptide vaccine. The chain is built from TRBV7-9 and TRBJ2-5; the D is unclear. The receptor comes from a woman younger than 35 with glioma. The CDR3 DNA is TGTGCCAGCAGCCCACGGTGGACCCCCTTCTACCAAGAGACCCAGTACTTC. This sequence encodes CASSPRWTPFYQETQYF.